A single sample is the source of the 5 T cell receptor beta chains below, sequenced in a study of blood T cell repertoires in COVID-19. TCRdb's table, derived via immunoSEQ multiplex PCR, lists solely in-frame clones and lacks some. The table includes some 320,000 clones, approximately 91% detected once. The sequencing input was PBMCs or T cells enriched from blood (not recorded which). The receptors were sampled from a woman younger than 45 who had been exposed to COVID-19.

The chain is built from TRBV9 and TRBJ1-2, with a weak D call TRBD1 (5 bases). The CDR3 runs to 15 residues. Germline values: CDR1 SGDLS, CDR2 YYNGEE. V was pared by 3 bases and J by 8 bases, with 20 bases between. The CDR3 nucleotides read TGTGCCAGCAGCGGGGCCCTCAGGGAAGCAGGAGGCTACACCTTC. It is translated as CASSGALREAGGYTF.

The sample holds a few counts of this clone. CDR3 sequence reads: CASSVVTGGHGYTF. DNA of the CDR3: TGTGCCAGTAGTGTTGTTACAGGGGGACATGGCTACACCTTC. V and J are TRBV19 and TRBJ1-2; 8 bases match TRBD1. J was trimmed by 6 bases and V by 5 bases; bases with no gene match: 8. Per germline, CDR1 LNHDA and CDR2 SQIVND (reference sequence). This CDR3 comprises 14 residues. Together with reference TRBV19 and TRBJ1-2, the CDR3 gives the full variable domain: DGGITQSPKYLFRKEGQNVTLSCEQNLNHDAMYWYRQDPGQGLRLIYYSQIVNDFQKGDIAEGYSVSREKKESFPLTVTSAQKNPTAFYLCASSVVTGGHGYTFGSGTRLTVV.

The chain has TRBV3-1 (or the pseudogene TRBV3-2) and TRBJ1-1; 7 bases are a match to TRBD1. Germline trimming cut 6 bases from V and 1 base from J; bases unmatched to any gene: 5. CDR1 and CDR2 (germline): LGHDT, YNNKEL (reference sequence). The CDR3 contains 14 residues. This CDR3 reads CASSLGQKNTEAFF. For the CDR3, the DNA is TGTGCCAGCAGTTTGGGACAGAAGAACACTGAAGCTTTCTTT.

CDR3 sequence reads: CASSYGQGANTEAFF. The CDR3 region has the DNA TGTGCCAGCAGCTATGGACAGGGGGCGAACACTGAAGCTTTCTTT. V is TRBV5-4 and J is TRBJ1-1; 11 nucleotides line up with TRBD1. J was trimmed by 1 base and V by 3 bases; bases with no gene match: 2. This CDR3 region has 15 residues. CDR1 and CDR2 (germline): SGHNT, YYREEE (reference sequence).

This chain joins TRBV7-2 and TRBJ1-1, with TRBD1 matching over 8 bases. With V trimmed by 1 base and J by 1 base, 8 bases remained unmatched. The CDR3 spans 17 residues. Per the germline V gene, CDR1 is SGHTA and CDR2 is FQGNSA. The CDR3 nucleotides are TGTGCCAGCAGCTTAGGTGGGGGGACAGGCTGGAACACTGAAGCTTTCTTT. Translated: CASSLGGGTGWNTEAFF.